This TCR beta chain was profiled in a study of Graves' ophthalmopathy and Graves' hyperthyroidism. Whole-study results and caveats: Cross-validated, the 13-signature model showed 87.88%/81.08% sensitivity/specificity, and 80%/75% in the test set.

For donors with ophthalmopathy, the disease showed moderate-to-severe activity, reached CAS ≥3 and NOSPECS ≥4, and had lasted under 3 months. No donor had other autoimmune disease, uncontrolled infection, pregnancy or lactation. Germline V gives CDR1 SNHLY, CDR2 FYNNEI. V trimming: 5 bases; J trimming: 5 bases; junction bases outside the gene matches: 8. This CDR3 contains 14 residues. The authors amplified TCR beta CDR3 regions from RNA transcripts. HTBI primers primed a first-round RT-PCR, and a second-round multiplex PCR followed. MiXCR, run by TCRdb on the multiplex PCR reads, gives a single entry per CDR3 protein. The sample contains about 240,000 distinct CDR3 sequences, 45% of which appear only once. Of note for this clonotype: The antigen is not known.

The V call is TRBV2, the J call TRBJ2-5, with TRBD1 matching 7 bases. Input material: peripheral blood. This receptor was obtained from an adult man with Graves' ophthalmopathy. CDR3 sequence (DNA): TGTGCCAGCAGTCCTGACAGGGCCCGGGAGACCCAGTACTTC. Translated, it gives CASSPDRARETQYF.